This T cell receptor (beta chain) derives from a study of T cell repertoires in cytomegalovirus infection. By proportion, this clonotype is hyperexpanded. Its antigen is unknown. TCRdb independently ran MiXCR on the reads; one entry per CDR3 protein. The table shows approximately 81,000 distinct CDR3 sequences, with about 24% occurring only once. CDR3 length equals 12 residues. Germline V lookup: CDR1 PRHDT, CDR2 FYEKMQ (reference sequence). Trimming left V 0 bases short and J 7 bases short, with 4 bases between. The sequence derives from a human donor in good health (CMV status not recorded). Some clones in this sample may be carry-over from other donors' samples. The chain combines TRBV13 with TRBJ2-1, with D unclear. The sequencing here drew on CD8+ T cells from cultured PBMCs, taken from culture after CMV antigen stimulation. The CDR3 loop is CASSLGSNEQFF. The CDR3 DNA reads as TGTGCCAGCAGCTTAGGCAGTAATGAGCAGTTCTTC.